This TCR beta chain was sequenced for a study of blood T cells in healthy people across ages. Whole-study results and caveats: One million T cells yielded diversity estimates that were considered underestimates. Correlation between TCR beta diversity and naive T cell percentage was strong.

A note on this clonotype: Its cognate antigen is unknown.

The CDR3 consists of 15 residues. Germline V gene sequence: CDR1 MNHNY, CDR2 SVGAGI (reference sequence). Trimming took off 2 bases at V and 0 bases at J, with 8 bases between the two ends. A J-beta primer mix and a sample-barcoded 5' primer were used in a second PCR of roughly 6 to 11 cycles. A 12-random-nucleotide template-switch adaptor tagged each cDNA molecule. TCRdb recomputed calls from the 5' RACE reads with MiXCR, one row per CDR3 protein. Among about 1.8 million distinct CDR3 sequences listed, about 50% were seen once. Sequencing was performed on blood. This chain joins TRBV6-6 and TRBJ2-1; no firm D call. The TCR originated in a middle-aged woman in good health. The CDR3 protein is CASSYRQDSYNEQFF. The CDR3 DNA reads as TGTGCCAGCAGTTACCGTCAGGACTCCTACAATGAGCAGTTCTTC.